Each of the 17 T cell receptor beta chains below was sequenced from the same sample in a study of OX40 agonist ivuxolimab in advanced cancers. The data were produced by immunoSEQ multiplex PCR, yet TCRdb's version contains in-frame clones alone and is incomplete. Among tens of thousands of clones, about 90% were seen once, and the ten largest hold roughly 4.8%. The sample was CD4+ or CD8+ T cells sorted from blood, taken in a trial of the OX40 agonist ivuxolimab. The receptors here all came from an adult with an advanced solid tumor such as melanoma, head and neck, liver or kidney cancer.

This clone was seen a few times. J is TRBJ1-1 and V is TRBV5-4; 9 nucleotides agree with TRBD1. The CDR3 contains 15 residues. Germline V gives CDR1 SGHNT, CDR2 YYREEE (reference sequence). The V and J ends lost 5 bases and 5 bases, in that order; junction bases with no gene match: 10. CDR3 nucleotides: TGTGCCAGCAGTCCCCCGGGACAGGGATATACTGAAGCTTTCTTT. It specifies CASSPPGQGYTEAFF.

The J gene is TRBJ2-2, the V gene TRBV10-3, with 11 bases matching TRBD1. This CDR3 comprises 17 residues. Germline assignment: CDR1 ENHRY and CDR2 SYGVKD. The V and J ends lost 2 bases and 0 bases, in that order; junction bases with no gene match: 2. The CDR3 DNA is TGTGCCATCAGTGAGCCGGGACAGGGGGCGAACACCGGGGAGCTGTTTTTT. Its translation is CAISEPGQGANTGELFF.

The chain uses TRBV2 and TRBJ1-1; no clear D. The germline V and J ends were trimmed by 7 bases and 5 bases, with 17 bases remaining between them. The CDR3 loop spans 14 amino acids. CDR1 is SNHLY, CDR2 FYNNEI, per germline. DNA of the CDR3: TGTGCCAGCATAAAGGCGCCCTCGGGGACTGAAGCTTTCTTT. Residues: CASIKAPSGTEAFF.

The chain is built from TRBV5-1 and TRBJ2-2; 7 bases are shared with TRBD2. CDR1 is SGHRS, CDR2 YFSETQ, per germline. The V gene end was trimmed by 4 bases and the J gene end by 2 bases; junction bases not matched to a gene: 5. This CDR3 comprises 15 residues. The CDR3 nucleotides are TGCGCCAGCAGCACCCCTAGCGGAAACACCGGGGAGCTGTTTTTT. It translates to CASSTPSGNTGELFF.

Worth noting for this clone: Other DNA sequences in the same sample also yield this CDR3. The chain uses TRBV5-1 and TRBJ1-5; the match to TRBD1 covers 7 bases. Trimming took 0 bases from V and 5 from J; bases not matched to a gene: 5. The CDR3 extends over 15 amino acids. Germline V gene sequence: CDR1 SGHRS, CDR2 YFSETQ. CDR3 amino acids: CASSLEGAGYQPQHF. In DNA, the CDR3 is TGCGCCAGCAGCTTGGAGGGGGCTGGGTATCAGCCCCAGCATTTT.

CDR3 protein: CAWSSPGQGGGYTF. Here the CDR3 DNA reads TGTGCCTGGAGTTCACCGGGACAGGGAGGCGGCTACACCTTC. The chain is built from TRBV30 and TRBJ1-2; 9 nucleotides agree with TRBD1. The germline V gene encodes CDR1 GTSNPN and CDR2 SVGIG (reference sequence). This CDR3 spans 14 amino acids. Trimming took 2 bases from V and 8 from J; bases not matched to a gene: 9.

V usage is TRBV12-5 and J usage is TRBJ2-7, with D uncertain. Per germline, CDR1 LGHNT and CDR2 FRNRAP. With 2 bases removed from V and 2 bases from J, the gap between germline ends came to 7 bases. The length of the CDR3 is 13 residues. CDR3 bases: TGTGCTAGTGGTTTGTGGGGAACCTACGAGCAGTACTTC. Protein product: CASGLWGTYEQYF.

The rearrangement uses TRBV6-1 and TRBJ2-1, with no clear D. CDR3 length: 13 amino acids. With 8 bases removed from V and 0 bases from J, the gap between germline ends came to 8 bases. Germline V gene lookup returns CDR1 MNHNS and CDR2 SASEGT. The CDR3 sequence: CASLRISYNEQFF. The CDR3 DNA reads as TGTGCCAGCTTACGAATCTCCTACAATGAGCAGTTCTTC.

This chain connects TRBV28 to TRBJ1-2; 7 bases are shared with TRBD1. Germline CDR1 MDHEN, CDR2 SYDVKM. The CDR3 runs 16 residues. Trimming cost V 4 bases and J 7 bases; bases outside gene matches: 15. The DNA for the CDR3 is TGTGCCAGCAGTTCGGCCCGCAAAGGGGGCGCGAGTGGCTACACCTTC. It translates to CASSSARKGGASGYTF.

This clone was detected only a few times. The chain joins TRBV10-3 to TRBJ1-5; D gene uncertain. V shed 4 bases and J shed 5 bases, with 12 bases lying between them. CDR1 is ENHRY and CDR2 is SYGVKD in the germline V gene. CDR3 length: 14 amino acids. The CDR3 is CAISGGSLDQPQHF. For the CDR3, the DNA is TGTGCCATCAGTGGAGGATCTCTTGATCAGCCCCAGCATTTT.

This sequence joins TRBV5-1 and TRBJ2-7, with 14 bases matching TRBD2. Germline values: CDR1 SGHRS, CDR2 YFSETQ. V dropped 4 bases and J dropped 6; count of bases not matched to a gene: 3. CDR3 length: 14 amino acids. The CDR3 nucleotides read TGCGCCAGCAGCCTCGGGACTAGCGGGGGCGAGCAGTACTTC. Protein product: CASSLGTSGGEQYF.

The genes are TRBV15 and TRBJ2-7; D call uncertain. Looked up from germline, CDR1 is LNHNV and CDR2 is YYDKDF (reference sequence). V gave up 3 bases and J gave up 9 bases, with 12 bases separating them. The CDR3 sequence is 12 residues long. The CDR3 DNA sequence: TGTGCCACCAGCAGTTCGGATGAGGCGCAGTACTTC. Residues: CATSSSDEAQYF. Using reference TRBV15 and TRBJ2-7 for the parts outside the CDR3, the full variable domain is DAMVIQNPRYQVTQFGKPVTLSCSQTLNHNVMYWYQQKSSQAPKLLFHYYDKDFNNEADTPDNFQSRRPNTSFCFLDIRSPGLGDTAMYLCATSSSDEAQYFGPGTRLTVT.

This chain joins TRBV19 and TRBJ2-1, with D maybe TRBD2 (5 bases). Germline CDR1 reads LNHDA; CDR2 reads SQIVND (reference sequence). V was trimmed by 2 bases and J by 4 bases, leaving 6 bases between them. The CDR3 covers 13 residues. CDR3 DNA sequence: TGTGCCAGTAGTATACGAGGGTACAATGAGCAGTTCTTC. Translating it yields CASSIRGYNEQFF.

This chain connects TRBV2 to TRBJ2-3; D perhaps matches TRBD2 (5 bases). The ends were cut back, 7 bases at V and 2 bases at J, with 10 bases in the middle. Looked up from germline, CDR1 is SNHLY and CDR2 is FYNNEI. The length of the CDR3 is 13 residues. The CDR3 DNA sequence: TGTGCCAGCAAGGAGGAGTCCACAGATACGCAGTATTTT. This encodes CASKEESTDTQYF.

The chain's CDR3 is CASSLSASGGQETQYF. The CDR3 DNA reads as TGTGCCAGCAGCCTATCAGCTAGCGGGGGCCAAGAGACCCAGTACTTC. The chain couples TRBV7-2 to TRBJ2-5; 10 nucleotides line up with TRBD2. V gave up 5 bases and J gave up 1 base; unmatched junction bases: 7. Germline values: CDR1 SGHTA, CDR2 FQGNSA. This CDR3 has 16 residues.

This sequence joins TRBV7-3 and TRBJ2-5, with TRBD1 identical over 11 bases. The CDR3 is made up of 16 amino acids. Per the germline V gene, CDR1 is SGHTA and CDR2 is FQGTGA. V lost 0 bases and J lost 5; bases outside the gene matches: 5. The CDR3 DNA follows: TGTGCCAGCAGCTTAACGCGGGACAGGGGGGCTGAGACCCAGTACTTC. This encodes CASSLTRDRGAETQYF.

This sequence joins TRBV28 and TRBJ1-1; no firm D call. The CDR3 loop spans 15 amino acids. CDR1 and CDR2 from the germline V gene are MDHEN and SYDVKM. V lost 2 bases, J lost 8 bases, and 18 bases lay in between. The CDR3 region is CASSLPGQGTREAFF. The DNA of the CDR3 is TGTGCCAGCAGTTTACCCGGGCAAGGAACGAGGGAAGCTTTCTTT.